This paragraph covers one T cell receptor beta chain sequence. What antigen it recognizes has not been identified. Per-base quality was not reported, and no clone a single base away is much larger than it. The sample belongs to a study of vaccination and CD4 T cells after COVID-19 (dated by TCRdb to between 2021 and 2022). Some background on the complete study: Convalescent patients had a positive SARS-CoV-2 result on nasal swab PCR, and of these patients, several had mild disease and one had severe disease. The convalescent cohort comprised six males and four females, including two Hispanic individuals, seven Caucasians, two Asians and one multiracial person. Two doses of either the Pfizer-BioNTech BNT162b2 vaccine (n=8) or the Moderna mRNA-1273 vaccine (n=2) were administered to participants. Post-COVID blood samples from convalescent patients were collected a median of about 110 days after diagnosis, with a range of 35 to 161 days. Post-vaccine blood samples were taken a median of about 77 days after the second vaccine dose, with a range of about 14 to 241 days. Culture stimuli were overlapping spike peptide pools from SARS-CoV-2 and from the common cold coronaviruses HCoV-NL63, HCoV-OC43 and HCoV-229E. Control cultures received a CEFX viral epitope pool as the positive control, an HIV-1 Nef peptide pool as the negative control, or no peptide. In 10 COVID-19 convalescent patients and a few infection-naive healthy vaccine recipients, the spike-specific CD4+ TCR repertoire before mRNA vaccination was compared with the repertoire after mRNA vaccination.

Per the publication, the treatment or condition label means: roughly nine-day PBMC culture with coronavirus spike peptide pools or control peptides (ViraFEST assay). The study used the ViraFEST assay, which expanded antigen-specific T cells with peptide pools and then identified expanded clonotypes by TCR sequencing. Positive SARS-CoV-2 PCR tests in the convalescent patients dated from March to December 2020, before Alpha, Beta and Delta variants emerged in the United States. Approximately 2.1 million PBMCs per well were cultured in IMDM with roughly 5% human AB serum and roughly 9.3 IU/ml IL-2, plus 10 ug/ml peptide pools. Half of the culture medium was replaced with fresh IL-2-containing medium on days 3 and 7. After 10 days of culture, CD4+ T cells were isolated by negative selection with the EasySep CD4+ T cell isolation kit. Ficoll-Paque Plus gradient centrifugation was used to isolate PBMCs from whole blood, and the isolated PBMCs were then either used fresh or cryopreserved at -140C. Culture conditions were generally each tested in triplicate wells.

Libraries were built with PCR. TCR sequencing of DNA from cultured CD4+ T cells used the Oncomine TCR Beta short-read assay at the Johns Hopkins FTIC core. Genomic DNA was extracted from the cultured CD4+ T cells with the QIAamp micro DNA kit. Oncomine TCR Beta libraries from cultured CD4+ T cells were pooled with unique dual indexes and sequenced on an Illumina iSeq 100. Concerning the study's data processing: Non-productive sequences were filtered out, and CDR3s that did not start with C, did not end with F or W, or were shorter than 7 amino acids were discarded. Antigen-specific clonotypes were identified with the MANAFEST web application by comparing peptide-stimulated wells with reference and other culture wells. Positive clones required FDR below 0.05, an odds ratio above 5, and productive frequency above 0.1% in at least two of three replicate wells. Cross-reactive clonotypes were defined as significantly expanded in both SARS-CoV-2 spike wells and at least one common cold coronavirus spike condition. CDR3 homology was assessed with Levenshtein distances (stringdist) and unrooted phylogenetic trees (ape) in R version 3.6.1. TCRdb handled the public reads itself, with Q25 trimming in fastp and clone calling in MiXCR, and kept productive beta chains. When rows share a CDR3 protein, they turn into one entry using the most common DNA and genes. The V and J calls here are based on TCRdb, not the publication. Here the sample has a few thousand distinct CDR3 sequences; about 45% occur a single time. The ten top clones hold around a tenth of the sample.

On the study overall, not on this receptor specifically: In convalescent patients, nearly all vaccine-specific clones (304 of 307) were found to be mono-reactive for SARS-CoV-2 spike rather than cross-reactive with common cold coronaviruses. Although the median number of SARS-CoV-2-reactive clonotypes went up from around 20 after infection to 38 after vaccination, the increase was not significant. The study included relatively few convalescent patients and did not analyze early timepoints after natural infection. Among the post-vaccine SARS-CoV-2-reactive clones in convalescent patients, a median roughly 85% showed up only after vaccination, which suggests vaccine-specific priming.

The CDR3, cysteine through phenylalanine, is 13 amino acids long. The kept DNA is CDR3 alone, 39 bases in frame from the first base. CDR1 and CDR2, looked up from the germline V gene, are SNHLY and FYNNEI. The V end loses 4 bases and the J end loses 5 bases, and a stretch of 11 bases separates them. The clonotype comes from a human donor who had recovered from COVID-19. The sequenced sample was CD4+ T cells from blood, cultured in vitro. The chain is assembled from TRBV2 and TRBJ2-5; no D segment can be confidently identified. The base sequence is TGTGCCAGCAGTGCTGGGGTTGGGGAGACCCAGTACTTC. Its translation is CASSAGVGETQYF.